These 14 T cell receptor beta chains were all obtained from the same sample, sequenced in a study of PD-L1 blockade in urothelial cancer. Here immunoSEQ multiplex PCR was the method, and the copy in TCRdb shows in-frame clones only, minus some. The table lists around 100,000 clones, approximately 86% of them singletons. The material sequenced was PBMCs, taken around atezolizumab (anti-PD-L1) treatment. These receptors came from a middle-aged man with urothelial cancer.

The chain is built from TRBV5-1 and TRBJ2-2, with TRBD2 identical over 13 bases. Unmatched junction bases numbered 8, after V lost 0 bases and J lost 6 bases. Germline-derived CDR1 and CDR2 are SGHRS and YFSETQ. CDR3 length equals 18 residues. CDR3 in amino acids: CASSLGLPGLAGPGELFF. The DNA of the CDR3 is TGCGCCAGCAGCTTGGGACTCCCGGGACTAGCGGGACCCGGGGAGCTGTTTTTT. Based on the CDR3 plus reference TRBV5-1 and TRBJ2-2, the full variable domain is KAGVTQTPRYLIKTRGQQVTLSCSPISGHRSVSWYQQTPGQGLQFLFEYFSETQRNKGNFPGRFSGRQFSNSRSEMNVSTLELGDSALYLCASSLGLPGLAGPGELFFGEGSRLTVL.

The rearrangement links TRBV11-2 to TRBJ2-7, with a tentative D call TRBD1 (5 bases). The CDR3 spans 15 residues. Germline assignment: CDR1 SGHAT and CDR2 FQNNGV. Trimming left V 10 bases short and J 4 bases short, with 23 bases between. CDR3 sequence: CATTKEPDTPYEQYF. For the CDR3, the DNA is TGTGCCACCACAAAAGAACCGGACACACCTTACGAGCAGTACTTC.

V is TRBV18 and J is TRBJ2-3; TRBD1 might be the D (6 bases). The CDR3 has 15 amino acids. Trimming pared 3 bases from V and 0 bases from J, leaving 10 bases between. Germline CDR1 KGHSH, CDR2 LQKENI. The CDR3: CASSPSRGSTDTQYF. CDR3 DNA sequence: TGTGCCAGCTCACCGTCCAGGGGTAGCACAGATACGCAGTATTTT.

The V call is TRBV2, the J call TRBJ2-3; D may be TRBD1 (5 bases). The germline V gene encodes CDR1 SNHLY and CDR2 FYNNEI. Trimming removed 1 base from V and 4 bases from J, with 18 bases in between. The CDR3 is made up of 17 amino acids. CDR3: CASSEGVWQGSADTQYF. CDR3 nucleotide sequence: TGTGCCAGCAGTGAAGGTGTTTGGCAGGGATCGGCAGATACGCAGTATTTT. Complete variable domain (other parts from reference TRBV2 and TRBJ2-3): EPEVTQTPSHQVTQMGQEVILRCVPISNHLYFYWYRQILGQKVEFLVSFYNNEISEKSEIFDDQFSVERPDGSNFTLKIRSTKLEDSAMYFCASSEGVWQGSADTQYFGPGTRLTVL.

The rearrangement links TRBV28 to TRBJ2-4; a weak D match, TRBD2 (5 bases). This CDR3 is 12 amino acids long. Germline loops: CDR1 MDHEN, CDR2 SYDVKM. The V and J ends lost 3 bases and 7 bases respectively, with 7 bases between them. The CDR3 region has the DNA TGTGCCAGCAGTTTGCGGAGGAACATTCAGTACTTC. Translation gives CASSLRRNIQYF.

V is TRBV2 and J is TRBJ1-2; 9 bases map to TRBD1. Trimming took 6 bases from V and 7 from J; bases not matched to a gene: 9. CDR1 is SNHLY, CDR2 FYNNEI, per germline. This CDR3 contains 14 residues. CDR3 nucleotide sequence: TGTGCCAGCAGGGACCTGGGACAGGGCCCTGGCTACACCTTC. Its protein is CASRDLGQGPGYTF.

This sequence joins TRBV10-3 and TRBJ2-1; 8 bases line up with TRBD2. V lost 2 bases to trimming and J lost 9 bases; unmatched junction nucleotides: 6. The germline V gene encodes CDR1 ENHRY and CDR2 SYGVKD. The CDR3 totals 14 residues. CDR3 sequence: CAISEEREFFEQFF. CDR3 DNA sequence: TGTGCCATCAGTGAGGAGCGGGAGTTTTTTGAGCAGTTCTTC.

The chain joins TRBV7-9 to TRBJ2-1; possible D gene TRBD1, 7 bases. The ends were cut back, 5 bases at V and 5 bases at J, with 22 bases in the middle. The CDR3 sequence is 17 residues long. The germline gives CDR1 SEHNR, CDR2 FQNEAQ (reference sequence). This CDR3 is CASSPPTRQGGHNEQFF. The CDR3 DNA is TGTGCCAGCAGCCCCCCTACTCGACAGGGAGGCCACAATGAGCAGTTCTTC.

The chain employs TRBV2 and TRBJ1-2; D remains ambiguous. Germline CDR1 SNHLY, CDR2 FYNNEI. This CDR3 spans 14 amino acids. The V end was cut by 2 bases, the J end by 4 bases, with 11 bases between. The chain's CDR3 is CASSEPRRPYGYTF. The CDR3 nucleotides read TGTGCCAGCAGTGAACCACGCAGGCCCTATGGCTACACCTTC.

The gene calls are TRBV25-1 and TRBJ2-2; the D gene is possibly TRBD1 (5 bases). This CDR3 is 13 amino acids long. V was cut by 6 bases and J by 1 base, with 6 bases left in between. CDR1 MGHDK and CDR2 SYGVNS come from the germline V gene. The chain's CDR3 is CASRTENTGELFF. CDR3 DNA sequence: TGTGCCAGCAGGACAGAGAACACCGGGGAGCTGTTTTTT.

The J gene is TRBJ2-3, the V gene TRBV6-1, with TRBD1 matching over 8 bases. This CDR3 is 16 amino acids long. Germline V gene data show CDR1 as MNHNS and CDR2 as SASEGT. J lost 3 bases, V lost 4 bases, and 9 bases had no gene match. CDR3 region: CASSVVLGQVTDTQYF. The CDR3 DNA sequence: TGTGCCAGCAGTGTAGTGTTGGGACAGGTTACAGATACGCAGTATTTT.

This clone was seen only a few times. Other nucleotide sequences from this sample produce the same CDR3. V is TRBV5-1 and J is TRBJ2-7, with TRBD2 matching over 8 bases. CDR3 length equals 14 residues. V gave up 0 bases and J gave up 4 bases; unmatched junction bases: 3. CDR1 SGHRS and CDR2 YFSETQ come from the germline V gene. The CDR3 loop reads CASSLGAGVYEQYF. CDR3 DNA: TGCGCCAGCAGCTTGGGAGCGGGAGTTTACGAGCAGTACTTC.

The chain has TRBV7-3 and TRBJ1-4; perhaps TRBD1 as D (5 bases). The CDR3 is 15 amino acids. V was clipped by 3 bases and J by 5 bases, with 13 bases between them. From germline, CDR1 is SGHTA and CDR2 FQGTGA. In nucleotides, the CDR3 is TGTGCCAGCAGCTTCGACAGTCATCGGAATGAAAAACTGTTTTTT. Its translation: CASSFDSHRNEKLFF. The variable domain in full, completed from reference TRBV7-3 and TRBJ1-4, reads GAGVSQTPSNKVTEKGKYVELRCDPISGHTALYWYRQSLGQGPEFLIYFQGTGAADDSGLPNDRFFAVRPEGSVSTLKIQRTERGDSAVYLCASSFDSHRNEKLFFGSGTQLSVL.

CDR3 protein: CASSQDWSSGRAVYNEQFF. The CDR3, as DNA: TGTGCCAGCAGCCAAGATTGGTCTAGCGGGAGGGCTGTTTACAATGAGCAGTTCTTC. The J gene is TRBJ2-1, the V gene TRBV14, with TRBD2 matching over 12 bases. The CDR3 runs 19 residues. Trimming took 0 bases from V and 4 from J; bases not matched to a gene: 10. Germline assignment: CDR1 SGHDN and CDR2 FVKESK. The full variable domain, its missing parts supplied by reference TRBV14 and TRBJ2-1, is EAGVTQFPSHSVIEKGQTVTLRCDPISGHDNLYWYRRVMGKEIKFLLHFVKESKQDESGMPNNRFLAERTGGTYSTLKVQPAELEDSGVYFCASSQDWSSGRAVYNEQFFGPGTRLTVL.